Shown below are 9 T cell receptor beta chains from a single sample sequenced in a study of T-cell memory formation after mild COVID-19. Each CDR3 protein gets one entry after TCRdb re-called the 5' RACE reads with MiXCR. The table has fewer than 200,000 distinct CDR3 sequences, around 21% seen once. The material sequenced was PBMCs or a T cell subset sorted from them (not recorded which). Receptors were obtained from an adult woman who had mild COVID-19 (a few samples of this study predate the infection). Cell type and time point are not known.

The chain uses TRBV7-9 and TRBJ2-2; 15 positions agree with TRBD2. The CDR3 contains 17 residues. Germline assignment: CDR1 SEHNR and CDR2 FQNEAQ (reference sequence). Trimming at V came to 5 bases and at J to 3 bases, leaving 4 bases not matched to a gene. DNA for the CDR3: TGTGCCAGCAGCGGACTAGCGGGAGGGTTAGACACCGGGGAGCTGTTTTTT. The encoded protein is CASSGLAGGLDTGELFF.

The rearrangement uses TRBV6-2 or TRBV6-3 and TRBJ2-7; D is ambiguous. This CDR3 is built from 11 residues. Germline V CDR1 and CDR2: MNHEY, SVGEGT. Between the trimmed V and J ends, which lost 8 bases and 7 bases, there was a span of 12 bases. CDR3 nucleotide sequence: TGTGCCAGCCAGCAGCTCTTTGAGCAGTACTTC. This sequence encodes CASQQLFEQYF.

This clonotype was seen only a few times. This rearrangement joins TRBV6-2 or TRBV6-3 to TRBJ2-3; 11 bases are a match to TRBD2. The germline V gene has CDR1 MNHEY and CDR2 SVGEGT. Trimming removed 6 bases from V and 4 bases from J; junction bases left unmatched: 15. This CDR3 is 18 amino acids long. The CDR3 bases are TGTGCCAGCAGCCCCTCACCCGCGCTAGCGGGAGGATCAGATACGCAGTATTTT. Translation gives CASSPSPALAGGSDTQYF.

On this clonotype itself: An end of the junction differs from the germline gene, which may be a read error. This chain connects TRBV4-1 to TRBJ2-7, with 8 positions matching TRBD2. The CDR3 totals 16 residues. The germline V gene encodes CDR1 MGHRA and CDR2 YSYEKL. CDR3 DNA sequence: TGCGCCAGCAGCCAAGAGGCGGGGGGCGCAGGATACGATCAGTACTTC. Protein product: CASSQEAGGAGYDQYF.

The chain is built from TRBV27 and TRBJ2-2; 10 positions match TRBD2. The germline CDR1 and CDR2 sequences are MNHEY and SMNVEV (reference sequence). The junction had 14 bases not matched to a gene; V was cut back by 4 bases and J by 6 bases. The CDR3 covers 18 residues. The CDR3 spells CASSSDRRLAGVSGELFF. In nucleotides, the CDR3 is TGTGCCAGCAGTTCGGACCGTCGTCTAGCGGGAGTGTCCGGGGAGCTGTTTTTT.

The rearrangement uses TRBV12-3 or TRBV12-4 and TRBJ1-4; D gene uncertain. CDR3 size: 15 residues. V lost 5 bases and J lost 5, with 15 bases in between. For the CDR3, the DNA is TGTGCCAGCAGTGCAACCCGGGTTCCGAATGAAAAACTGTTTTTT. Its translation is CASSATRVPNEKLFF.

In this sample, this clonotype turned up a few times. The rearrangement links TRBV6-5 to TRBJ2-1; TRBD1 is a possible D gene (6 bases). V lost 2 bases, J lost 7 bases, and 12 bases lay in between. This CDR3 comprises 14 residues. Germline V gives CDR1 MNHEY, CDR2 SVGAGI. This CDR3 is CASSYPGQNNEQFF. The CDR3, as DNA: TGTGCCAGCAGTTACCCAGGACAGAATAATGAGCAGTTCTTC.

This clonotype was counted only a few times. The CDR3 bases are TGTGCCTCAATCCGGGACATTGCTTACAATGAGCAGTTCTTC. It encodes CASIRDIAYNEQFF. The chain is built from TRBV30 and TRBJ2-1; TRBD1 is a possible D gene (6 bases). CDR3 size: 14 residues. Germline V CDR1 and CDR2: GTSNPN, SVGIG (reference sequence). V lost 7 bases to trimming and J lost 4 bases, with 17 bases between them.

This chain uses TRBV7-9 with TRBJ2-2, with D unclear. The V and J ends lost 10 bases and 2 bases respectively, with 14 bases between them. The CDR3 has 14 residues. CDR1 is SEHNR, CDR2 FQNEAQ, per germline (reference sequence). The CDR3 nucleotides read TGTGCCATCCCACCCCCTAGAAACACCGGGGAGCTGTTTTTT. It translates to CAIPPPRNTGELFF. Looking up the rest from reference TRBV7-9 and TRBJ2-2 gives the full variable domain: DTGVSQNPRHKITKRGQNVTFRCDPISEHNRLYWYRQTLGQGPEFLTYFQNEAQLEKSRLLSDRFSAERPKGSFSTLEIQRTEQGDSAMYLCAIPPPRNTGELFFGEGSRLTVL.